Listed here are 17 T cell receptor beta chains from one sample, sequenced in a study of monozygotic twins with inflammatory bowel disease. After re-calling the 5' RACE reads, TCRdb lists one entry per CDR3 protein, DNA absent. Recorded for this sample: approximately 390,000 distinct CDR3 sequences. Sequenced input: blood. These receptor sequences come from a human donor with ulcerative colitis or Crohn's disease, or a healthy co-twin of an affected twin (not recorded which).

The chain uses TRBV27 and TRBJ1-1; TCRdb outputs TRBD1, but without DNA this stays unchecked. This CDR3 is 19 amino acids long. Germline values: CDR1 MNHEY, CDR2 SMNVEV (reference sequence). CDR3: CASSLPPNRQGIIRTEAFF.

The chain uses TRBV20-1 and TRBJ1-5. In germline, CDR1 is DFQATT, CDR2 SNEGSKA (reference sequence). CDR3 length: 14 residues. This CDR3 is CSASYGYSNQPQHF.

The genes are TRBV6-1 and TRBJ2-6. Germline V gene data show CDR1 as MNHNS and CDR2 as SASEGT. The CDR3 totals 15 residues. The CDR3 sequence is CASRRTSSGANVLTF.

This sequence joins TRBV19 and TRBJ2-1; with no DNA, the TCRdb D assignment of TRBD2 cannot be verified. The V gene's germline CDR1 is LNHDA and CDR2 SQIVND (reference sequence). CDR3 length: 16 amino acids. CDR3 sequence: CASSMTSGALYNEQFF.

This sequence joins TRBV12-3 or TRBV12-4 and TRBJ2-2; TCRdb selects TRBD1, and the lack of DNA leaves this call unchecked. The CDR3 is made up of 12 amino acids. Here the CDR3 reads CASIRGTGELFF.

The rearrangement links TRBV28 to TRBJ2-7; TCRdb outputs TRBD1, but without DNA this stays unchecked. CDR1 is MDHEN, CDR2 SYDVKM, per germline. The CDR3 contains 16 residues. The CDR3 loop is CASSTPRGKGSYEQYF.

The V and J genes are TRBV20-1 and TRBJ1-5; TCRdb picks TRBD1, but there is no DNA to check that call. There are 13 residues in the CDR3. Germline loops: CDR1 DFQATT, CDR2 SNEGSKA (reference sequence). CDR3: CSARSGGNQPQHF.

CDR3 amino acids: CASSQGRTSGSFYNEQFF. This chain connects TRBV4-2 to TRBJ2-1; with no DNA, the TCRdb D assignment of TRBD2 cannot be verified. Germline V lookup: CDR1 LGHNA, CDR2 YNFKEQ. This CDR3 comprises 18 residues.

The chain uses TRBV28 and TRBJ1-1; TCRdb calls TRBD1, which cannot be checked without DNA. This CDR3 comprises 15 residues. Germline CDR1 and CDR2: MDHEN and SYDVKM. This CDR3 reads CASSPHRQGTTEAFF.

The rearrangement joins TRBV2 to TRBJ1-4; TCRdb outputs TRBD1, but without DNA this stays unchecked. Looked up from germline, CDR1 is SNHLY and CDR2 is FYNNEI. The CDR3 totals 15 residues. The CDR3 is CASSATRTGNEKLFF.

The rearrangement uses TRBV6-2 or TRBV6-3 and TRBJ1-1; the TCRdb D gene call, TRBD1, has no DNA to confirm it. CDR1 is MNHEY and CDR2 is SVGEGT in the germline V gene. The CDR3 spans 15 residues. Here the CDR3 reads CASSNPGQPTGEAFF.

The chain uses TRBV29-1 and TRBJ2-1. In germline, CDR1 is SQVTM, CDR2 ANQGSEA. There are 12 residues in the CDR3. CDR3 sequence: CSVVSFADEQFF.

The rearrangement uses TRBV13 and TRBJ2-3; TCRdb proposes TRBD2, but this gene call is untestable without DNA. Germline CDR1 PRHDT, CDR2 FYEKMQ (reference sequence). The CDR3 is 16 amino acids. The CDR3 spells CASSFRTSGSTDTQYF.

The rearrangement uses TRBV5-1 and TRBJ2-1; TCRdb designates TRBD2, a call that cannot be tested without DNA. The CDR3 length is 15 residues. Germline CDR1 and CDR2: SGHRS and YFSETQ. The chain's CDR3 is CASSLDPGPGNEQFF. The full variable domain, rest sourced from reference TRBV5-1 and TRBJ2-1, is KAGVTQTPRYLIKTRGQQVTLSCSPISGHRSVSWYQQTPGQGLQFLFEYFSETQRNKGNFPGRFSGRQFSNSRSEMNVSTLELGDSALYLCASSLDPGPGNEQFFGPGTRLTVL.

CDR3 sequence: CASSLGVSGVKEKLFF. This sequence joins TRBV7-2 and TRBJ1-4; TCRdb indicates TRBD1, and absent DNA this call remains unverified. The germline V gene has CDR1 SGHTA and CDR2 FQGNSA. The CDR3 sequence is 16 residues long.

The chain uses TRBV5-4 and TRBJ2-3; TCRdb calls TRBD1, which cannot be checked without DNA. CDR3 length equals 13 residues. CDR1 SGHNT and CDR2 YYREEE come from the germline V gene (reference sequence). CDR3: CASSKQGADTQYF.

The chain couples TRBV27 to TRBJ1-3. The CDR3 totals 15 residues. The V gene's germline CDR1 is MNHEY and CDR2 SMNVEV (reference sequence). CDR3 sequence reads: CASSLSKGGGNTIYF.